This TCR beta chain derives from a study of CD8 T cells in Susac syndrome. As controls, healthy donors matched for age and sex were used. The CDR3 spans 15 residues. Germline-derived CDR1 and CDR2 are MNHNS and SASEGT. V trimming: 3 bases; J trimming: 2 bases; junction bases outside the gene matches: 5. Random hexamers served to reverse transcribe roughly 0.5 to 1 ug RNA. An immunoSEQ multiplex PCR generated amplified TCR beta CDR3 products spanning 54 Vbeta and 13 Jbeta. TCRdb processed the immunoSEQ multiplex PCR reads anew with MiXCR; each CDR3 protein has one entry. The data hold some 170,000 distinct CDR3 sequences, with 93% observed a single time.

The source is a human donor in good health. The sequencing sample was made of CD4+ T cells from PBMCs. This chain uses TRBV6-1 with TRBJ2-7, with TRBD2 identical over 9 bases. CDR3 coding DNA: TGTGCCAGCAGTGAGTATAGCGGGGGCCCCTACGAGCAGTACTTC. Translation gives CASSEYSGGPYEQYF.